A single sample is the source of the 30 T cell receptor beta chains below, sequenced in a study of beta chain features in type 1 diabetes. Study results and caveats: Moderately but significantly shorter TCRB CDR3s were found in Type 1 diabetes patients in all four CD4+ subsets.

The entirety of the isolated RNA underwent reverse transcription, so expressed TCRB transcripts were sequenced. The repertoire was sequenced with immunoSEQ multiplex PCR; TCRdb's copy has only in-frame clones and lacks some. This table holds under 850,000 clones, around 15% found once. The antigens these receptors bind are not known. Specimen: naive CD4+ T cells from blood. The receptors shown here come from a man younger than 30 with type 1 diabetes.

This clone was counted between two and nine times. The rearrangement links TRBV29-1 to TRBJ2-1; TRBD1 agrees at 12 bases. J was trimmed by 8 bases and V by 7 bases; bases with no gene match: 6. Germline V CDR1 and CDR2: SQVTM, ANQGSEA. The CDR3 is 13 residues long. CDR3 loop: CSGAGTGGDEQFF. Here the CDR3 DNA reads TGCAGCGGCGCCGGGACAGGGGGCGATGAGCAGTTCTTC.

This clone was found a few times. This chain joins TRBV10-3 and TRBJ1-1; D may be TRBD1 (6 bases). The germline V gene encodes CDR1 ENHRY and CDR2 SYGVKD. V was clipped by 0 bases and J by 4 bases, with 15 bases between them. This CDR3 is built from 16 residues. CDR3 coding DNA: TGTGCCATCAGTGAGTCGGCAGGGGCCTTCGGCACTGAAGCTTTCTTT. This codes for CAISESAGAFGTEAFF.

The CDR3 nucleotides read TGTGCTAGTGGTCCACAGGCCGGGGAGCTGTTTTTT. Protein: CASGPQAGELFF. The gene calls are TRBV12-5 and TRBJ2-2, with D perhaps matching TRBD1 (5 bases). V lost 5 bases and J lost 6, with 7 bases in between. The germline V gene has CDR1 LGHNT and CDR2 FRNRAP. There are 12 residues in the CDR3.

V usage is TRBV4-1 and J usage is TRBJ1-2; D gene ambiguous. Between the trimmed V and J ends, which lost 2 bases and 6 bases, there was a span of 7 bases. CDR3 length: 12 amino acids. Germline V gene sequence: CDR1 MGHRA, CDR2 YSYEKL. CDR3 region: CASSQTGHGYTF. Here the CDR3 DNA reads TGCGCCAGCAGCCAAACTGGCCATGGCTACACCTTC.

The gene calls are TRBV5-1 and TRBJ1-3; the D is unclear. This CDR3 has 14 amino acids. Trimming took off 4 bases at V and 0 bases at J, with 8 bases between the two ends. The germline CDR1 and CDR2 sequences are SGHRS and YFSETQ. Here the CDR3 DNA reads TGCGCCAGCAGCGTAGCCAACTCTGGAAACACCATATATTTT. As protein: CASSVANSGNTIYF.

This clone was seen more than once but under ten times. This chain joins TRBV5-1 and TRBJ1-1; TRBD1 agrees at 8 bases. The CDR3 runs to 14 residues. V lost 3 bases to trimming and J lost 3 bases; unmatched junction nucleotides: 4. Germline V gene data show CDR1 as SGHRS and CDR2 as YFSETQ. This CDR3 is CASSYMTGDTEAFF. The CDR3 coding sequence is TGCGCCAGCAGCTATATGACAGGGGACACTGAAGCTTTCTTT.

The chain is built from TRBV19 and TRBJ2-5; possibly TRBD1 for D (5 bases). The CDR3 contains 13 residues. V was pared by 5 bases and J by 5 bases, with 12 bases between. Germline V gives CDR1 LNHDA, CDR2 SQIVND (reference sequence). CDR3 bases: TGTGCCAGTAGTCAACAGGCCCGGGAGACCCAGTACTTC. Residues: CASSQQARETQYF.

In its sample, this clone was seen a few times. CDR3 loop: CASSPQRESYGYTF. CDR3 DNA sequence: TGTGCCAGCTCACCACAGCGGGAGTCTTATGGCTACACCTTC. The chain joins TRBV18 to TRBJ1-2; D call uncertain. The V end was cut by 1 base, the J end by 5 bases, with 11 bases between. The CDR3 sequence is 14 residues long. Germline V CDR1 and CDR2: KGHSH, LQKENI.

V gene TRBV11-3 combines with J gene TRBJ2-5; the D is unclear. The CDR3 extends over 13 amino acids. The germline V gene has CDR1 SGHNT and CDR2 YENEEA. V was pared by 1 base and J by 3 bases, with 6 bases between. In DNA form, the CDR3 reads TGTGCCAGCAGCTTAGTAGCCGAAGAGACCCAGTACTTC. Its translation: CASSLVAEETQYF. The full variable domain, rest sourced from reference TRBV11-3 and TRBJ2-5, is EAGVVQSPRYKIIEKKQPVAFWCNPISGHNTLYWYLQNLGQGPELLIRYENEEAVDDSQLPKDRFSAERLKGVDSTLKIQPAELGDSAVYLCASSLVAEETQYFGPGTRLLVL.

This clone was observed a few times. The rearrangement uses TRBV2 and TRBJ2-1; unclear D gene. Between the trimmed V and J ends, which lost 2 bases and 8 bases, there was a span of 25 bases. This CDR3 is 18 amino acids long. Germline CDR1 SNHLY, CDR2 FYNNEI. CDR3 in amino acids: CASSESLTHGTPKDEQFF. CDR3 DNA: TGTGCCAGCAGTGAATCCCTCACCCATGGTACCCCCAAGGATGAGCAGTTCTTC.

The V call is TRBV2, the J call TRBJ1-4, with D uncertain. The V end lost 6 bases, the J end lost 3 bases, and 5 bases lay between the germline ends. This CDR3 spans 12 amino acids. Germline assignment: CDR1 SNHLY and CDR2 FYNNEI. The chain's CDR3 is CASRVSNEKLFF. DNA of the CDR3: TGTGCCAGCAGGGTATCTAATGAAAAACTGTTTTTT.

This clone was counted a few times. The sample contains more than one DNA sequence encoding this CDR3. The CDR3 region is CASSQGPGPNYGYTF. CDR3 coding DNA: TGTGCCAGCAGCCAAGGTCCAGGACCTAACTATGGCTACACCTTC. The chain employs TRBV14 and TRBJ1-2; D is undetermined. The CDR3 runs 15 residues. The V gene lost 1 base and the J gene lost 0 bases, with 9 bases spanning the gap. The germline V gene has CDR1 SGHDN and CDR2 FVKESK.

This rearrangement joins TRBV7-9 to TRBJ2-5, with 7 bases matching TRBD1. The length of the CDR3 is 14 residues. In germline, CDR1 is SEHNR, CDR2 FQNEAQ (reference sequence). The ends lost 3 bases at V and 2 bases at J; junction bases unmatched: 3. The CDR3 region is CASSLTGIQETQYF. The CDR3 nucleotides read TGTGCCAGCAGCTTGACAGGGATTCAAGAGACCCAGTACTTC.

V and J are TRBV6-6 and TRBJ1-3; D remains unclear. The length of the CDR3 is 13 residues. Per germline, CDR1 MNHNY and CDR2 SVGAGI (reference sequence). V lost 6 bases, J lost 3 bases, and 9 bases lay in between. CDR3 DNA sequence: TGTGCCAGCAGAAAGGGCTATGGAAACACCATATATTTT. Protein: CASRKGYGNTIYF.

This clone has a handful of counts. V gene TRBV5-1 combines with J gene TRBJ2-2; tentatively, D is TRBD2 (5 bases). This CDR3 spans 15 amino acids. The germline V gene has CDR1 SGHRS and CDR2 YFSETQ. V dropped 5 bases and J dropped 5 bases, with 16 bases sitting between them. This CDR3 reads CASSTDPGGTGELFF. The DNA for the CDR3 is TGCGCCAGCAGTACCGACCCGGGCGGGACCGGGGAGCTGTTTTTT. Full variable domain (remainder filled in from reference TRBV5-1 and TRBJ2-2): KAGVTQTPRYLIKTRGQQVTLSCSPISGHRSVSWYQQTPGQGLQFLFEYFSETQRNKGNFPGRFSGRQFSNSRSEMNVSTLELGDSALYLCASSTDPGGTGELFFGEGSRLTVL.

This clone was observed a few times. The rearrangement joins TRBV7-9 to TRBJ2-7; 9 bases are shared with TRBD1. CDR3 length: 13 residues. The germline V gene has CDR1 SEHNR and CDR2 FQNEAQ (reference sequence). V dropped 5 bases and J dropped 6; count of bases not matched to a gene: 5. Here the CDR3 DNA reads TGTGCCAGCAGCCCCCAGACAGGGGGCGAGCAGTACTTC. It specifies CASSPQTGGEQYF.

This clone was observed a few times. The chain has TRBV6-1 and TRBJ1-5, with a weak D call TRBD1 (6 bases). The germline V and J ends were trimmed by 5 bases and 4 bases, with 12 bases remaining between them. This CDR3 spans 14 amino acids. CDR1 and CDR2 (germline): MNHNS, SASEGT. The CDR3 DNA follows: TGTGCCAGCAGTACCGGGACACCTAATCAGCCCCAGCATTTT. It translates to CASSTGTPNQPQHF.

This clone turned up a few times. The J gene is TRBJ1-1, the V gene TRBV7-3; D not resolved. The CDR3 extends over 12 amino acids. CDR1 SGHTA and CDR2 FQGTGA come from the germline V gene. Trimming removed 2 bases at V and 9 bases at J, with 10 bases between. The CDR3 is CASSLRGNQAFF. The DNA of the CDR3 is TGTGCCAGCAGCTTACGAGGGAACCAAGCTTTCTTT.

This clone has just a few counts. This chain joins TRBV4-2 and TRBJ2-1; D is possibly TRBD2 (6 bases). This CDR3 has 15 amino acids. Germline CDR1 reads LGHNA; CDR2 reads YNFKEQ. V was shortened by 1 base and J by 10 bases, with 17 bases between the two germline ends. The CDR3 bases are TGTGCCAGCAGCCAAGTTTCCCAACTAGCATTGGAGCAGTTCTTC. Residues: CASSQVSQLALEQFF.

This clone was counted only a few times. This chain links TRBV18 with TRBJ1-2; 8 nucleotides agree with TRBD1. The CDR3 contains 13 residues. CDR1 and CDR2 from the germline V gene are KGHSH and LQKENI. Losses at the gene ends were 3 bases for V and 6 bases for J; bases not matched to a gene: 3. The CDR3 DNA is TGTGCCAGCTCACCCTCGGGACAGGATGGCTACACCTTC. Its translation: CASSPSGQDGYTF.

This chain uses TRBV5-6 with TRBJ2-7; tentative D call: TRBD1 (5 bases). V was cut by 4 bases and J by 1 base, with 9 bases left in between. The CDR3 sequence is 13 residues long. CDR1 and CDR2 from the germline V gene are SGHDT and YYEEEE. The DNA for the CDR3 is TGTGCCAGCAGCAAGGGGAATTCCTACGAGCAGTACTTC. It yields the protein CASSKGNSYEQYF.

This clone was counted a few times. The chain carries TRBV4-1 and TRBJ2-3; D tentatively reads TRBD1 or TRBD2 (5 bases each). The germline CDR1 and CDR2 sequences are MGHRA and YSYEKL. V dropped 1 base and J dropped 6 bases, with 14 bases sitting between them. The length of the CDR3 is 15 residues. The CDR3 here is CASSQGDRKWDTQYF. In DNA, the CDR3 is TGCGCCAGCAGCCAAGGGGACCGAAAGTGGGATACGCAGTATTTT.

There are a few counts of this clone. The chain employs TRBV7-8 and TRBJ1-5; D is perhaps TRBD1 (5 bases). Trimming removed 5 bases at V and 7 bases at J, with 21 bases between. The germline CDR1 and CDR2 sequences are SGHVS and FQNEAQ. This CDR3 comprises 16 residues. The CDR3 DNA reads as TGTGCCAGCAGCAACCTCCGGGACCCCGGATTGCAGCCCCAGCATTTT. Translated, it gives CASSNLRDPGLQPQHF.

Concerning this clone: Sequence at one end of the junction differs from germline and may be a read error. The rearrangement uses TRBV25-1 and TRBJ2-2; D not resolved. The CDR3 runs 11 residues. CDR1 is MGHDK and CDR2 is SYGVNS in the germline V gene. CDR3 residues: CASSESWELFF. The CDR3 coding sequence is TGTGCCAGCAGTGAATCTTGGGAACTGTTTTTT.

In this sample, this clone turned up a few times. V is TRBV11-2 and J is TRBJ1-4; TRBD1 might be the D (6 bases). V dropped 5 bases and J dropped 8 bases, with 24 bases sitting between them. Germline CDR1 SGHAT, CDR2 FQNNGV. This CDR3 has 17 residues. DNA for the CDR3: TGTGCCAGCAGCCCTAACAGGGCTTGGGTGGTGGGCGAAAAACTGTTTTTT. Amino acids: CASSPNRAWVVGEKLFF. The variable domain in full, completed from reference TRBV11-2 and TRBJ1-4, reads EAGVAQSPRYKIIEKRQSVAFWCNPISGHATLYWYQQILGQGPKLLIQFQNNGVVDDSQLPKDRFSAERLKGVDSTLKIQPAKLEDSAVYLCASSPNRAWVVGEKLFFGSGTQLSVL.

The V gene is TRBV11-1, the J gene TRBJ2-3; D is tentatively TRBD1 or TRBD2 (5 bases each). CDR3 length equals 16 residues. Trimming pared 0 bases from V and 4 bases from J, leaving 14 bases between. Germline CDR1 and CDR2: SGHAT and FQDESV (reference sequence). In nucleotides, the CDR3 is TGTGCCAGCAGCTTAGCACCAGGGACGAGGCCAGATACGCAGTATTTT. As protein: CASSLAPGTRPDTQYF.

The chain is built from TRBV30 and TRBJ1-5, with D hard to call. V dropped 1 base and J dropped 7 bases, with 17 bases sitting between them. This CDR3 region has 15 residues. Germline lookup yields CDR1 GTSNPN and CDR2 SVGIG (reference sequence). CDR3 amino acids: CAWSAGSSGFQPQHF. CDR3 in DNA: TGTGCCTGGAGTGCAGGTTCGAGTGGTTTCCAGCCCCAGCATTTT. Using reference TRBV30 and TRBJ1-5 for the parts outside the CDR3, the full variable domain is SQTIHQWPATLVQPVGSPLSLECTVEGTSNPNLYWYRQAAGRGLQLLFYSVGIGQISSEVPQNLSASRPQDRQFILSSKKLLLSDSGFYLCAWSAGSSGFQPQHFGDGTRLSIL.

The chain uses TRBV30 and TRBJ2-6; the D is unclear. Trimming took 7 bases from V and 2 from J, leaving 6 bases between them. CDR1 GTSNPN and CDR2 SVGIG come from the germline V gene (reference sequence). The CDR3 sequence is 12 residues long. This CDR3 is CASEAGANVLTF. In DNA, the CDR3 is TGTGCCTCCGAGGCTGGGGCCAACGTCCTGACTTTC.

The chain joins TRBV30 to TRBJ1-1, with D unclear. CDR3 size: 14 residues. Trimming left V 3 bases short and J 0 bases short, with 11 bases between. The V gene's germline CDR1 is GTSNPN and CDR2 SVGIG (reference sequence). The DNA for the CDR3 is TGTGCCTGGAGCGGGCGACGGTTGAACACTGAAGCTTTCTTT. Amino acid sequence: CAWSGRRLNTEAFF.

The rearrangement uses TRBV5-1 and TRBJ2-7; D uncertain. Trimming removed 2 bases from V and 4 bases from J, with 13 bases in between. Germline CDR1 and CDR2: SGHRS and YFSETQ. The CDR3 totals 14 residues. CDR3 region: CASSFLVGRYEQYF. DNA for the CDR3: TGCGCCAGCAGCTTCTTAGTAGGCCGGTACGAGCAGTACTTC.